This TCR beta chain was observed in a study of cytomegalovirus exposure and HLA in healthy donors. PCR amplification relied on 60 Vbeta primers (plus 13 Jbeta primers). Libraries were prepared by immunoSEQ multiplex PCR; TCRdb keeps only in-frame clonotypes and omits some of them. The table includes 100,000 or so clones, about 80% detected once. J lost 6 bases, V lost 1 base, and 2 bases had no gene match. This CDR3 spans 13 amino acids. The germline CDR1 and CDR2 sequences are SEHNR and FQNEAQ (reference sequence). Comments on this clone: What it recognizes is unknown.

Every donor was a healthy person donating bone marrow. Study results and limitations: V- and J-gene trimming in TCR beta was tied to a missense DCLRE1C variant by an analysis performed later. In an earlier analysis, about 87% or about 30%: the productive usage of most TCR beta V segments. Serostatus for CMV was the only available immune exposure information.

J is TRBJ1-2 and V is TRBV7-9; 7 nucleotides align to TRBD1. The sequencing input was PBMCs. This clonotype was sampled from a human donor in good health. The CDR3 protein is CASSLGTGDGYTF. The CDR3 DNA is TGTGCCAGCAGCTTAGGGACAGGAGATGGCTACACCTTC.